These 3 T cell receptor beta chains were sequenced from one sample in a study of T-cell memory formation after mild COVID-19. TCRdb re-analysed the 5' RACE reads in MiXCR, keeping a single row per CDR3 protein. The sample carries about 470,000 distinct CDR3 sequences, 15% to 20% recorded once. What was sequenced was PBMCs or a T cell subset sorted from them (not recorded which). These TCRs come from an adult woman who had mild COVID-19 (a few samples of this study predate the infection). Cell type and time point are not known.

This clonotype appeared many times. CDR3: CASSLGSQETQYF. Here the CDR3 DNA reads TGTGCCAGCAGTTTGGGCAGTCAAGAGACCCAGTACTTC. V gene TRBV12-3 or TRBV12-4 combines with J gene TRBJ2-5; unclear D gene. Trimming removed 3 bases at V and 2 bases at J, with 7 bases between. The CDR3 runs to 13 residues.

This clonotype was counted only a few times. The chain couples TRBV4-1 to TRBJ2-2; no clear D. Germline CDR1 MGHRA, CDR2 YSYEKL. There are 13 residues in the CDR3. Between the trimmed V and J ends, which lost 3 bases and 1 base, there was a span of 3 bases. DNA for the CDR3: TGCGCCAGCAGCCACCAGAACACCGGGGAGCTGTTTTTT. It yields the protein CASSHQNTGELFF.

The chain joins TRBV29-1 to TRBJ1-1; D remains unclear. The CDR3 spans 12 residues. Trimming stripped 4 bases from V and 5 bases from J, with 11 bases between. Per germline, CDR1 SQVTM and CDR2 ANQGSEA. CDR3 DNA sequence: TGCAGCGTTGTGAACAGCCTGACTGAAGCTTTCTTT. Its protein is CSVVNSLTEAFF.